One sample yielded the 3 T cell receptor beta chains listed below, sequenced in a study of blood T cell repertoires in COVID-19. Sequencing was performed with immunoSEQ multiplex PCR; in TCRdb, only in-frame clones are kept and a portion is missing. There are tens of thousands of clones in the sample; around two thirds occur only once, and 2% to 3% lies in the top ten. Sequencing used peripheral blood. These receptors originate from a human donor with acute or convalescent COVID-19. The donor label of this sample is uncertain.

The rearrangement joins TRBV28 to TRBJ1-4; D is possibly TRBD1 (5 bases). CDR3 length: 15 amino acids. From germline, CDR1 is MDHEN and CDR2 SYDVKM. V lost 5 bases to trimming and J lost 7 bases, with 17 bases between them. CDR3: CASSAQGSGGEKLFF. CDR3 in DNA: TGTGCCAGCAGTGCGCAGGGATCCGGGGGTGAAAAACTGTTTTTT.

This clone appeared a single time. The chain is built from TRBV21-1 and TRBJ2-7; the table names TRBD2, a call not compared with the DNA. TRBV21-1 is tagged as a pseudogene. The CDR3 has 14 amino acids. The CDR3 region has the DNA TGTGCCAGCAGCAAAGCTCGGGGGTCCTACGAGCAGTACGTC. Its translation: CASSKARGSYEQYV.

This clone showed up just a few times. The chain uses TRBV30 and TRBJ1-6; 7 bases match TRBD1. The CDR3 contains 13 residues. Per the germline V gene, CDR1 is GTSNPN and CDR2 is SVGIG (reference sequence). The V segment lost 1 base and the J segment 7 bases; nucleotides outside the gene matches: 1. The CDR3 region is CAWSGGGNSPLHF. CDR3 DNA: TGTGCCTGGAGTGGAGGGGGCAATTCACCCCTCCACTTT.